The next 19 T cell receptor beta chains were all read from a single sample in a study of sequential checkpoint blockade in melanoma. TCRdb's table, derived via immunoSEQ multiplex PCR, lists solely in-frame clones and lacks some. Among tens of thousands of clones listed, about 88% were seen once. Specified treatment: randomized to nivolumab then ipilimumab (arm A) or the reverse (arm B). This specimen was CD8+ T cells sorted from blood (inferred from file names), taken from a patient given nivolumab and ipilimumab in sequence. The receptors were gathered from a human donor with melanoma.

CDR3 sequence: CASSPGQGKSYEQYF. The CDR3 region has the DNA TGCGCCAGCAGCCCAGGACAGGGAAAGTCCTACGAGCAGTACTTC. The genes are TRBV4-3 and TRBJ2-7; TRBD1 aligns across 8 bases. The V gene's germline CDR1 is LGHNA and CDR2 YSLEER. The CDR3 extends over 15 amino acids. With 4 bases clipped from V and 1 base from J, the junction kept 6 bases outside the gene matches.

The genes are TRBV6-5 and TRBJ1-4; D is ambiguous. This CDR3 is built from 15 residues. The V end lost 3 bases, the J end lost 5 bases, and 13 bases lay between the germline ends. Per the germline V gene, CDR1 is MNHEY and CDR2 is SVGAGI. The CDR3 region is CASSYGRVSNEKLFF. For the CDR3, the DNA is TGTGCCAGCAGTTATGGTCGGGTCTCGAATGAAAAACTGTTTTTT.

The CDR3 nucleotides read TGTGCCAGCAGCGCCCACCCTCGGAGGGGACAGGAGGAGACCCAGTACTTC. Translated, it gives CASSAHPRRGQEETQYF. The V gene is TRBV9, the J gene TRBJ2-5, with TRBD1 matching over 8 bases. CDR3 length equals 17 residues. CDR1 is SGDLS and CDR2 is YYNGEE in the germline V gene. Trimming removed 3 bases from V and 5 bases from J; junction bases left unmatched: 15.

The genes are TRBV9 and TRBJ2-1; 9 nucleotides align to TRBD1. Germline trimming cut 3 bases from V and 8 bases from J; bases unmatched to any gene: 9. This CDR3 is 15 amino acids long. Germline V gene sequence: CDR1 SGDLS, CDR2 YYNGEE. CDR3 loop: CASSASGTGIHEQFF. The CDR3 coding sequence is TGTGCCAGCAGCGCTTCCGGGACAGGGATTCATGAGCAGTTCTTC.

This chain links TRBV7-6 with TRBJ2-2; 10 positions agree with TRBD1. J lost 4 bases, V lost 6 bases, and 5 bases had no gene match. This CDR3 contains 15 residues. Germline CDR1 and CDR2: SGHVS and FNYEAQ. The CDR3 region is CASSWDRGGTGELFF. CDR3 DNA sequence: TGTGCCAGCAGTTGGGACAGGGGTGGCACCGGGGAGCTGTTTTTT.

The V gene is TRBV28, the J gene TRBJ2-7; possibly TRBD1 for D (5 bases). Per the germline V gene, CDR1 is MDHEN and CDR2 is SYDVKM. This CDR3 is built from 16 residues. V was trimmed by 7 bases and J by 0 bases, leaving 19 bases between them. The CDR3 is CASIIYTSGSSYEQYF. The CDR3 region has the DNA TGTGCCAGCATCATTTATACCTCAGGGTCCTCCTACGAGCAGTACTTC.

This chain uses TRBV4-1 with TRBJ1-2; maybe TRBD1 (5 bases). The germline V gene encodes CDR1 MGHRA and CDR2 YSYEKL. The CDR3 loop spans 13 amino acids. V lost 4 bases and J 2 bases, leaving 8 bases between the germline ends. CDR3: CASSPGLNYGYTF. The CDR3 DNA sequence: TGCGCCAGCAGCCCGGGACTGAACTATGGCTACACCTTC.

This clone appeared once. This chain connects TRBV7-6 to TRBJ2-1; D perhaps matches TRBD1 (6 bases). The CDR3 length is 16 residues. CDR1 is SGHVS, CDR2 FNYEAQ, per germline. Between the trimmed V and J ends, which lost 1 base and 5 bases, there was a span of 15 bases. The CDR3 DNA sequence: TGTGCCAGCAGCTTAGAAGCTTGGGGGACAAACAATGAGCAGTTCTTC. Its protein is CASSLEAWGTNNEQFF.

The chain links TRBV28 to TRBJ2-7; perhaps TRBD1 as D (6 bases). Germline CDR1 MDHEN, CDR2 SYDVKM. Trimming removed 2 bases from V and 7 bases from J, with 18 bases in between. CDR3 size: 15 residues. The CDR3 spells CASSLRGQPFEEQYV. In nucleotides, the CDR3 is TGTGCCAGCAGTTTACGAGGACAGCCCTTTGAAGAGCAGTACGTC.

J is TRBJ2-4 and V is TRBV29-1; 8 positions agree with TRBD1. V lost 3 bases, J lost 2 bases, and 3 bases stayed unmatched. This CDR3 is built from 14 residues. CDR1 is SQVTM and CDR2 is ANQGSEA in the germline V gene. The CDR3 DNA sequence: TGCAGCGTTGAGGACAGGGCCACCAAAAACATTCAGTACTTC. This codes for CSVEDRATKNIQYF. The full variable domain, its missing parts supplied by reference TRBV29-1 and TRBJ2-4, is SAVISQKPSRDICQRGTSLTIQCQVDSQVTMMFWYRQQPGQSLTLIATANQGSEATYESGFVIDKFPISRPNLTFSTLTVSNMSPEDSSIYLCSVEDRATKNIQYFGAGTRLSVL.

This clone is termed medium-sized (0.01 to 0.1%). The chain carries TRBV7-9 and TRBJ2-7; 9 positions agree with TRBD2. The V segment lost 5 bases and the J segment 3 bases; nucleotides outside the gene matches: 8. Looked up from germline, CDR1 is SEHNR and CDR2 is FQNEAQ (reference sequence). There are 15 residues in the CDR3. CDR3 region: CASSPRLAENYEQYF. CDR3 bases: TGTGCCAGCAGCCCACGACTAGCGGAGAACTACGAGCAGTACTTC.

The rearrangement uses TRBV7-6 and TRBJ2-3, with 7 bases lining up with TRBD1. V was pared by 5 bases and J by 2 bases, with 7 bases of the junction left unmatched. This CDR3 has 15 amino acids. Germline CDR1 is SGHVS and CDR2 is FNYEAQ. In nucleotides, the CDR3 is TGTGCCAGCAGCCCCGGGACAGTACTCACAGATACGCAGTATTTT. As protein: CASSPGTVLTDTQYF.

For the CDR3, the DNA is TGTGCCAGCAGTTTCCGGGGAGATAAGAATGGCTACACCTTC. Its translation is CASSFRGDKNGYTF. The chain has TRBV28 and TRBJ1-2; no firm D call. Trimming removed 3 bases at V and 6 bases at J, with 14 bases between. The CDR3 spans 14 residues. Germline lookup yields CDR1 MDHEN and CDR2 SYDVKM.

The gene calls are TRBV7-8 and TRBJ2-5; 8 nucleotides line up with TRBD1. There are 16 residues in the CDR3. The V and J ends lost 5 bases and 4 bases, in that order; junction bases with no gene match: 12. From germline, CDR1 is SGHVS and CDR2 FQNEAQ. CDR3 sequence: CASSIRQGILRETQYF. The CDR3 DNA reads TGTGCCAGCAGCATACGACAGGGGATCCTTCGAGAGACCCAGTACTTC.

The chain is built from TRBV29-1 and TRBJ2-7; D remains ambiguous. V lost 3 bases, J lost 1 base, and 13 bases lay in between. Germline V gives CDR1 SQVTM, CDR2 ANQGSEA. This CDR3 region has 14 residues. CDR3: CSVDTRPQSYEQYF. DNA of the CDR3: TGCAGCGTTGACACCAGGCCTCAATCCTACGAGCAGTACTTC.

This sequence joins TRBV9 and TRBJ2-1, with a possible D match to TRBD2 (5 bases). Per germline, CDR1 SGDLS and CDR2 YYNGEE. CDR3 size: 16 residues. The V and J ends lost 7 bases and 5 bases respectively, with 22 bases between them. The CDR3 region is CASGLVGAGGDNEQFF. Written as DNA, the CDR3 is TGTGCCAGCGGCCTTGTGGGTGCGGGTGGCGACAATGAGCAGTTCTTC.

The chain uses TRBV5-1 and TRBJ2-1; 9 positions agree with TRBD2. Germline trimming cut 4 bases from V and 2 bases from J; bases unmatched to any gene: 7. CDR1 and CDR2 from the germline V gene are SGHRS and YFSETQ. The CDR3 runs to 16 residues. DNA of the CDR3: TGCGCCAGCAGCCCCGCGGGGGGGCCTCCCTACAATGAGCAGTTCTTC. It yields the protein CASSPAGGPPYNEQFF. Together with reference TRBV5-1 and TRBJ2-1, the CDR3 gives the full variable domain: KAGVTQTPRYLIKTRGQQVTLSCSPISGHRSVSWYQQTPGQGLQFLFEYFSETQRNKGNFPGRFSGRQFSNSRSEMNVSTLELGDSALYLCASSPAGGPPYNEQFFGPGTRLTVL.

This sequence joins TRBV29-1 and TRBJ2-1; D uncertain. The CDR3 is 13 residues long. Looked up from germline, CDR1 is SQVTM and CDR2 is ANQGSEA. The CDR3 loop is CRAVSSSYNEQFF. DNA of the CDR3: TGCAGGGCTGTTTCTAGCTCCTACAATGAGCAGTTCTTC.

The chain uses TRBV4-3 and TRBJ2-1; weak D call: TRBD2 (6 bases). Trimming pared 0 bases from V and 0 bases from J, leaving 15 bases between. CDR1 and CDR2 (germline): LGHNA, YSLEER. The length of the CDR3 is 18 residues. CDR3 in amino acids: CASSQEDFGGSSYNEQFF. The CDR3 nucleotides read TGCGCCAGCAGCCAAGAAGATTTCGGGGGTTCCTCCTACAATGAGCAGTTCTTC.